Below, one T cell receptor (beta chain) is given with its context. Antigen unknown. V was trimmed by 2 bases and J by 7 bases, leaving 11 bases between them. Germline CDR1 and CDR2: LGHNA and YSLEER. This CDR3 region has 14 residues. Only in-frame clones appear in the TCRdb table, and some are missing; sequencing was by immunoSEQ multiplex PCR. The table lists approximately 77,000 clones, about 90% of them singletons, with more than 12% in the top ten. This sample stems from a study of OX40 agonist ivuxolimab in advanced cancers. Notes on the study in general: The mean number of expanded clones was higher in CD8+ T cells than in CD4+.

Source: CD4+ or CD8+ T cells sorted from blood, taken in a trial of the OX40 agonist ivuxolimab. The receptor was derived from an adult with an advanced solid tumor such as melanoma, head and neck, liver or kidney cancer. The rearrangement uses TRBV4-3 and TRBJ1-4; weak D call: TRBD1 (6 bases). CDR3 sequence reads: CASSQFGGREKLFF. In DNA, the CDR3 is TGCGCCAGCAGCCAATTCGGGGGGCGTGAAAAACTGTTTTTT.